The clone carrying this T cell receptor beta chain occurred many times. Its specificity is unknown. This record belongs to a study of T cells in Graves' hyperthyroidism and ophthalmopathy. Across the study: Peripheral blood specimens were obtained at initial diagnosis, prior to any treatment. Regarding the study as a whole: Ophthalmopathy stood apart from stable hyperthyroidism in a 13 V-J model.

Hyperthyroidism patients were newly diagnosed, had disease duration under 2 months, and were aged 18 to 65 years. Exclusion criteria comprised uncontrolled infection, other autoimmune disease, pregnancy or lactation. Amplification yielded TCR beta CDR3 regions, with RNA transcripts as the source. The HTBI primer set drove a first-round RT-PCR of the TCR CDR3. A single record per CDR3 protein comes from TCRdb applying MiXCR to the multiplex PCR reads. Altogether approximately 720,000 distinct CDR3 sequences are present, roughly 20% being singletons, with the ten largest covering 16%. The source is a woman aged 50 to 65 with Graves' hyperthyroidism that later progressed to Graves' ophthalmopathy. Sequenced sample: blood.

In DNA, the CDR3 is TGTGCCAGCAGTTACTCGACAGGGGGAAACATTCAGTACTTC. The encoded protein is CASSYSTGGNIQYF. The V and J genes are TRBV6-5 and TRBJ2-4; TRBD1 matches at 9 bases. Germline V gene data show CDR1 as MNHEY and CDR2 as SVGAGI. This CDR3 is built from 14 residues. V lost 0 bases and J lost 6; bases outside the gene matches: 0.